What follows describes a single T cell receptor beta chain. Using immunoSEQ multiplex PCR, the repertoire was profiled, and TCRdb retains in-frame clones only, with some absent. The sample holds roughly 590,000 clones, just under 97% seen once. This sample is drawn from a study of shared clonotypes between healthy human individuals. CDR3 length equals 14 residues. The germline CDR1 and CDR2 sequences are MNHNS and SASEGT. The trim removed 8 bases at V and 5 bases at J, leaving 8 bases unmatched. The naive CD8 fraction comprised CD45RO-negative cells positively selected for CCR7 and excluded terminally differentiated effector memory CD45RA+ cells.

This clonotype originated in a young woman in good health. The J gene is TRBJ2-2, the V gene TRBV6-1, with 7 bases fitting TRBD2. What was sequenced was naive CD8+ T cells sorted from blood. Here the CDR3 reads CASRITGGTGELFF. The CDR3 DNA follows: TGTGCCAGCCGGATAACCGGGGGGACCGGGGAGCTGTTTTTT.